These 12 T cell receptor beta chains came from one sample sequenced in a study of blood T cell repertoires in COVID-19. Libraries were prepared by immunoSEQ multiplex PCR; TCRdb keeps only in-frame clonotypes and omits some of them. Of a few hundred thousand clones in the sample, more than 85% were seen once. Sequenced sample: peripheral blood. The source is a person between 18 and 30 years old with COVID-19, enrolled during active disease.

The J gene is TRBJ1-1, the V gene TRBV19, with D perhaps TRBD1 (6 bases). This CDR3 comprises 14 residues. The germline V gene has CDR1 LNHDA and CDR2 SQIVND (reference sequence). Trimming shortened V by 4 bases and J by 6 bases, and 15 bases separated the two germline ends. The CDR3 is CASSTVQGLSEAFF. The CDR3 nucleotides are TGTGCCAGTAGTACCGTACAGGGTCTGTCTGAAGCTTTCTTT.

CDR3 in amino acids: CASSSRQDEKLFF. CDR3 coding DNA: TGTGCCAGCAGTTCCAGACAGGATGAAAAACTGTTTTTT. The chain uses TRBV12-3 or TRBV12-4 and TRBJ1-4, with a weak D call TRBD1 (6 bases). The CDR3 consists of 13 residues. Trimming took 4 bases from V and 6 from J, leaving 9 bases between them.

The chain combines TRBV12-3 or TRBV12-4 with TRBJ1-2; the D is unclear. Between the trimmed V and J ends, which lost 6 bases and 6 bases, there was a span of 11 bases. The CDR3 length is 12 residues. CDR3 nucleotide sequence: TGTGCCAGCAGCCGGACTGACGATGGCTACACCTTC. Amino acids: CASSRTDDGYTF.

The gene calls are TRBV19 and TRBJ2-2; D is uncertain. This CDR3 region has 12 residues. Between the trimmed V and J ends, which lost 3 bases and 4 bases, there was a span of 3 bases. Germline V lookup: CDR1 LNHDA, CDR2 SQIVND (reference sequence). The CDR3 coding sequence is TGTGCCAGTAGTATTATCACCGGGGAGCTGTTTTTT. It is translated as CASSIITGELFF.

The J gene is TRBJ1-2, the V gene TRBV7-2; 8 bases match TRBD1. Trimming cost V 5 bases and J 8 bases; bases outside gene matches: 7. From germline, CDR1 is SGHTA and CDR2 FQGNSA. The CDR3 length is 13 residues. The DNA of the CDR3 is TGTGCCAGCAGCCAGAGACAGGGGCAAGGCTACACCTTC. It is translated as CASSQRQGQGYTF.

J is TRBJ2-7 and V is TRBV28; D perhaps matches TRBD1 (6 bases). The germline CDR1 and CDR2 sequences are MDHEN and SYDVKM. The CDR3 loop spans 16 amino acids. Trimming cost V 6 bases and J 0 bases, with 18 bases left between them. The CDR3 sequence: CASSPYRDISSYEQYF. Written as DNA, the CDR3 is TGTGCCAGCAGCCCCTACCGGGACATAAGCTCCTACGAGCAGTACTTC.

CDR3 coding DNA: TGTGCCAGCAGTGAAGCTTATACCGGAGCACCGAACACTGAAGCTTTCTTT. Residues: CASSEAYTGAPNTEAFF. V usage is TRBV2 and J usage is TRBJ1-1; D gene ambiguous. This CDR3 spans 17 amino acids. Trimming left V 0 bases short and J 1 base short, with 15 bases between. Germline V gives CDR1 SNHLY, CDR2 FYNNEI.

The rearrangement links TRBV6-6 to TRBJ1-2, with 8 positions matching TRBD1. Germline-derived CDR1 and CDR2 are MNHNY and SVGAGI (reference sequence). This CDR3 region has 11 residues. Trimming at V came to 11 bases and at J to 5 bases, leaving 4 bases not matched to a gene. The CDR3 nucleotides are TGTGCCGGCGGACAGGGTTATGGCTACACCTTC. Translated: CAGGQGYGYTF.

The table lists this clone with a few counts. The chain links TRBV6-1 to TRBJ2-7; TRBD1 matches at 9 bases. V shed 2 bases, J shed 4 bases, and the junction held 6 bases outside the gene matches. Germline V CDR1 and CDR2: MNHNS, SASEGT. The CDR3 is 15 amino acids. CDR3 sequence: CASSERGTGSYEQYF. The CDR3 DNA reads TGTGCCAGCAGTGAACGGGGGACAGGGTCTTACGAGCAGTACTTC.

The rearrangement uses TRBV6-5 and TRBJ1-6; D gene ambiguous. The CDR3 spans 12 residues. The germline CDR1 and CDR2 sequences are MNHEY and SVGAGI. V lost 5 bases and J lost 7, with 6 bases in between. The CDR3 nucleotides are TGTGCCAGCAGTACCAGGAATTCACCCCTCCACTTT. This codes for CASSTRNSPLHF.

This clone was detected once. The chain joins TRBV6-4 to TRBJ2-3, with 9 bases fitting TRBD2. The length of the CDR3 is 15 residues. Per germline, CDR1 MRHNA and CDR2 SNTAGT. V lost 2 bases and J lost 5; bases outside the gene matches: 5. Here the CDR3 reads CASSDEAGGRDTQYF. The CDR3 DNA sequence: TGTGCCAGCAGTGACGAGGCGGGAGGGAGAGATACGCAGTATTTT.

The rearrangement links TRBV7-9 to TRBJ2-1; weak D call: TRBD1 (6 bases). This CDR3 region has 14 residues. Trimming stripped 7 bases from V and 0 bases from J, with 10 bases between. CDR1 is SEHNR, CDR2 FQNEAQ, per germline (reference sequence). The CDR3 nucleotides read TGTGCCAGCACCGGGACATCCTCCTACAATGAGCAGTTCTTC. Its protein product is CASTGTSSYNEQFF.